This passage covers 14 T cell receptor beta chains from one sample sequenced in a study of CD8 T cells in ankylosing spondylitis. TCRdb reanalysed the 5' RACE reads using MiXCR and keeps one entry per CDR3 protein. The repertoire consists of 100,000 or so distinct CDR3 sequences, with less than 25% occurring once and the leading ten covering approximately 13%. Sequenced material: synovial fluid, either unsorted or a sorted T cell fraction (not recorded which). Source of these receptors: a male donor with ankylosing spondylitis.

Ten or more counts support this clonotype. The chain joins TRBV28 to TRBJ1-2, with unresolved D. Germline lookup yields CDR1 MDHEN and CDR2 SYDVKM. This CDR3 spans 10 amino acids. Trimming removed 6 bases from V and 4 bases from J, with 3 bases in between. In DNA, the CDR3 is TGTGCCAGCAGCTCCTATGGCTACACCTTC. It codes for CASSSYGYTF.

There are many counts of this clonotype. The rearrangement uses TRBV15 and TRBJ2-3; tentative D call: TRBD2 (6 bases). CDR3 length: 16 amino acids. The germline V and J ends were trimmed by 1 base and 2 bases, with 13 bases remaining between them. The germline gives CDR1 LNHNV, CDR2 YYDKDF (reference sequence). The CDR3 sequence: CATSRVISGYTDTQYF. CDR3 DNA: TGTGCCACCAGCAGAGTCATTAGCGGCTACACAGATACGCAGTATTTT.

This clonotype was seen a few times. The chain couples TRBV18 to TRBJ2-5; D may be TRBD1 or TRBD2 (5 bases each). The CDR3 sequence is 13 residues long. From germline, CDR1 is KGHSH and CDR2 LQKENI. V was cut by 5 bases and J by 1 base, with 8 bases left in between. CDR3 loop: CASSSGGQETQYF. The CDR3 DNA is TGTGCCAGCTCATCTGGGGGCCAAGAGACCCAGTACTTC. Looking up the rest from reference TRBV18 and TRBJ2-5 gives the full variable domain: NAGVMQNPRHLVRRRGQEARLRCSPMKGHSHVYWYRQLPEEGLKFMVYLQKENIIDESGMPKERFSAEFPKEGPSILRIQQVVRGDSAAYFCASSSGGQETQYFGPGTRLLVL.

This clonotype was recorded at least ten times. This chain uses TRBV10-3 with TRBJ2-7, with 10 bases identical to TRBD1. Germline V gene sequence: CDR1 ENHRY, CDR2 SYGVKD. CDR3 length equals 14 residues. J was trimmed by 5 bases and V by 10 bases; bases with no gene match: 11. CDR3 coding DNA: TGTGCCACCCACCCCGGGACAGGGGACAACGAGCAGTACGTC. This sequence encodes CATHPGTGDNEQYV.

In this sample, this clonotype turned up a few times. The CDR3 sequence: CASSQSQRATYNEQFF. CDR3 DNA sequence: TGTGCCAGCTCACAATCTCAGCGGGCCACTTACAATGAGCAGTTCTTC. The genes are TRBV18 and TRBJ2-1; D perhaps matches TRBD2 (6 bases). The V end was cut by 4 bases, the J end by 4 bases, with 17 bases between. The CDR3 totals 16 residues. CDR1 KGHSH and CDR2 LQKENI come from the germline V gene.

The chain carries TRBV5-1 and TRBJ2-1, with TRBD1 matching over 11 bases. Germline CDR1 reads SGHRS; CDR2 reads YFSETQ. The CDR3 totals 15 residues. The ends lost 0 bases at V and 9 bases at J; junction bases unmatched: 5. CDR3 bases: TGCGCCAGCAGCTTGGTAGGACAGGGGGCAGGTGAGCAGTTCTTC. It encodes CASSLVGQGAGEQFF.

This chain uses TRBV25-1 with TRBJ2-2; 7 bases are a match to TRBD2. The V segment lost 4 bases and the J segment 4 bases; nucleotides outside the gene matches: 9. This CDR3 contains 16 residues. Germline V gives CDR1 MGHDK, CDR2 SYGVNS. The CDR3 reads CASSVRGRAGTGELFF. The DNA for the CDR3 is TGTGCCAGCAGTGTGCGAGGGAGGGCCGGCACCGGGGAGCTGTTTTTT.

The chain employs TRBV7-8 and TRBJ2-7; possible D gene TRBD2, 5 bases. Germline V gives CDR1 SGHVS, CDR2 FQNEAQ. V was pared by 2 bases and J by 5 bases, with 7 bases between. The CDR3 is made up of 12 amino acids. The CDR3 DNA follows: TGTGCCAGCAGCTTAAGAGGGAACGAGCAGTACTTC. Translation gives CASSLRGNEQYF.

The rearrangement uses TRBV2 and TRBJ1-2; D might be TRBD1 (5 bases). Trimming removed 5 bases at V and 2 bases at J, with 9 bases between. Germline CDR1 and CDR2: SNHLY and FYNNEI. This CDR3 has 13 amino acids. In nucleotides, the CDR3 is TGTGCCAGCAGTAGGGACGGCAACTATGGCTACACCTTC. As protein: CASSRDGNYGYTF.

This clonotype has more than one count but fewer than ten. This chain connects TRBV9 to TRBJ2-1, with a tentative D call TRBD2 (5 bases). The CDR3 covers 16 residues. The V and J ends lost 0 bases and 8 bases respectively, with 18 bases between them. Per the germline V gene, CDR1 is SGDLS and CDR2 is YYNGEE. The CDR3, as DNA: TGTGCCAGCAGCGTAGAAGGGAGCGGAGGCCTGGATGAGCAGTTCTTC. Translating it yields CASSVEGSGGLDEQFF.

This clonotype came up a few times. The chain employs TRBV5-1 and TRBJ2-7, with D possibly matching TRBD1 (5 bases). V lost 2 bases and J lost 1, with 7 bases in between. Germline V gene sequence: CDR1 SGHRS, CDR2 YFSETQ. The CDR3 contains 13 residues. The CDR3 here is CASSLGQSYEQYF. The CDR3 region has the DNA TGCGCCAGCAGCTTAGGACAATCCTACGAGCAGTACTTC. Combining the CDR3 with reference TRBV5-1 and TRBJ2-7 gives the whole variable domain KAGVTQTPRYLIKTRGQQVTLSCSPISGHRSVSWYQQTPGQGLQFLFEYFSETQRNKGNFPGRFSGRQFSNSRSEMNVSTLELGDSALYLCASSLGQSYEQYFGPGTRLTVT.

This clonotype was picked up a small number of times. V and J are TRBV13 and TRBJ2-7; D gene uncertain. The CDR3 extends over 12 amino acids. From germline, CDR1 is PRHDT and CDR2 FYEKMQ (reference sequence). Trimming left V 3 bases short and J 5 bases short, with 8 bases between. CDR3 region: CASSFARNEQYV. The CDR3 DNA is TGTGCCAGCAGCTTCGCTCGGAACGAGCAGTACGTC.

The chain recombines TRBV11-3 with TRBJ2-1; D is ambiguous. The CDR3 covers 15 residues. V lost 0 bases and J lost 6, with 12 bases in between. Germline values: CDR1 SGHNT, CDR2 YENEEA. CDR3 bases: TGTGCCAGCAGCTTAGAAGGTCTCTCTCGCAATGAGCAGTTCTTC. It codes for CASSLEGLSRNEQFF.

This chain links TRBV5-1 with TRBJ2-5; D is unclear. The CDR3 has 12 residues. Germline assignment: CDR1 SGHRS and CDR2 YFSETQ. Trimming removed 7 bases at V and 2 bases at J, with 9 bases between. The CDR3 DNA sequence: TGCGCCAGCGGGCCGCAACAAGAGACCCAGTACTTC. The encoded protein is CASGPQQETQYF.